The 13 T cell receptor beta chains listed next were all sequenced from one sample in a study of blood T cell repertoires in COVID-19. Profiling relied on immunoSEQ multiplex PCR, and the TCRdb table lists in-frame clones only, not all of them. Seen here are about 60,000 clones, about nine tenths observed once, and the top ten hold over 11%. The material sequenced was peripheral blood. The receptor source for this set is a woman in her fifties or sixties with active COVID-19.

V gene TRBV7-2 combines with J gene TRBJ2-1, with TRBD2 identical over 7 bases. The CDR3 loop spans 13 amino acids. The J segment lost 7 bases and the V segment lost 8 bases, leaving 8 bases of the junction unmatched. The germline V gene encodes CDR1 SGHTA and CDR2 FQGNSA. The CDR3 DNA follows: TGTGCCAGCCGACTCGGGGGGAGTAATGAGCAGTTCTTC. It specifies CASRLGGSNEQFF.

The CDR3 is CASSLVGGGYNEQFF. The CDR3 DNA reads TGTGCCAGCAGTCTCGTAGGGGGCGGTTACAATGAGCAGTTCTTC. This chain uses TRBV6-5 with TRBJ2-1, with TRBD1 identical over 7 bases. Germline V gene lookup returns CDR1 MNHEY and CDR2 SVGAGI. The CDR3 covers 15 residues. The V gene end was trimmed by 5 bases and the J gene end by 4 bases; junction bases not matched to a gene: 8.

This chain joins TRBV3-1 (or the pseudogene TRBV3-2) and TRBJ1-2, with a tentative D call TRBD1 (6 bases). Deletions cut 4 bases from V and 4 bases from J, with 13 bases between. Germline lookup yields CDR1 LGHDT and CDR2 YNNKEL (reference sequence). The CDR3 is 14 amino acids. The chain's CDR3 is CASSPQTGAYGYTF. DNA for the CDR3: TGTGCCAGCAGCCCCCAGACAGGTGCCTATGGCTACACCTTC.

This chain uses TRBV2 with TRBJ1-3; 7 bases match TRBD1. The CDR3 is 13 amino acids. The ends lost 6 bases at V and 6 bases at J; junction bases unmatched: 5. Looked up from germline, CDR1 is SNHLY and CDR2 is FYNNEI. The CDR3 DNA sequence: TGTGCCAGCAGGGAGGGGGCAGAAAACACCATATATTTT. This translates into CASREGAENTIYF.

The J gene is TRBJ2-7, the V gene TRBV18, with a tentative D call TRBD2 (6 bases). CDR3 length: 15 residues. From germline, CDR1 is KGHSH and CDR2 LQKENI. V gave up 1 base and J gave up 5 bases, with 15 bases separating them. CDR3: CASSPRAGQDHEQYF. In DNA, the CDR3 is TGTGCCAGCTCACCACGGGCGGGGCAAGACCACGAGCAGTACTTC.

The chain employs TRBV9 and TRBJ1-4; possible D gene TRBD1, 5 bases. Between the trimmed V and J ends, which lost 3 bases and 4 bases, there was a span of 13 bases. CDR1 is SGDLS, CDR2 YYNGEE, per germline. The CDR3 runs to 15 residues. The CDR3 DNA reads as TGTGCCAGCAGCGGGTCGGGGGACCGTAATGAAAAACTGTTTTTT. Translation: CASSGSGDRNEKLFF.

The V and J genes are TRBV2 and TRBJ1-3, with D possibly TRBD1 on 5 matching bases. CDR3 length equals 14 residues. V was clipped by 8 bases and J by 3 bases, with 14 bases between them. CDR1 SNHLY and CDR2 FYNNEI come from the germline V gene. The CDR3 loop reads CASRREGLGNTIYF. Written as DNA, the CDR3 is TGTGCCAGCCGGAGGGAGGGGCTTGGAAACACCATATATTTT.

The V and J genes are TRBV5-1 and TRBJ2-6, with TRBD1 matching over 9 bases. After removal of 1 base from V and 0 bases from J, the junction contained 8 bases not matched to a gene. CDR1 is SGHRS and CDR2 is YFSETQ in the germline V gene. This CDR3 region has 19 residues. The CDR3 DNA follows: TGCGCCAGCAGCTTGATCTGGGACAGGGTACGCTCTGGGGCCAACGTCCTGACTTTC. The encoded protein is CASSLIWDRVRSGANVLTF.

V usage is TRBV18 and J usage is TRBJ1-4; TRBD1 aligns across 7 bases. This CDR3 comprises 15 residues. The V segment lost 3 bases and the J segment 7 bases; nucleotides outside the gene matches: 8. The germline V gene has CDR1 KGHSH and CDR2 LQKENI. CDR3 sequence reads: CASSPSTGWGEKLFF. CDR3 coding DNA: TGTGCCAGCTCACCCTCGACAGGGTGGGGTGAAAAACTGTTTTTT.

J is TRBJ2-3 and V is TRBV5-4, with 10 bases matching TRBD2. Trimming removed 5 bases from V and 3 bases from J; junction bases left unmatched: 6. This CDR3 contains 15 residues. The germline V gene encodes CDR1 SGHNT and CDR2 YYREEE (reference sequence). This CDR3 is CASRLGLAQTDTQYF. CDR3 sequence (DNA): TGTGCCAGCAGGCTGGGACTAGCGCAGACAGATACGCAGTATTTT.

The genes are TRBV6-5 and TRBJ1-2; D not resolved. CDR1 is MNHEY and CDR2 is SVGAGI in the germline V gene. Trimming left V 4 bases short and J 4 bases short, with 16 bases between. The length of the CDR3 is 15 residues. The chain's CDR3 is CASSSSSGSLYGYTF. The CDR3 nucleotides are TGTGCCAGCAGTTCAAGTAGCGGATCCCTCTATGGCTACACCTTC.

This sequence joins TRBV20-1 and TRBJ1-1; D gene uncertain. The CDR3 is 11 residues long. The V end lost 6 bases, the J end lost 5 bases, and 10 bases lay between the germline ends. From germline, CDR1 is DFQATT and CDR2 SNEGSKA (reference sequence). Here the CDR3 reads CSADKDTEAFF. The CDR3 region has the DNA TGCAGTGCCGACAAGGATACTGAAGCTTTCTTT.

This chain uses TRBV24-1 with TRBJ1-3; 9 bases are a match to TRBD1. CDR1 and CDR2 from the germline V gene are KGHDR and SFDVKD. CDR3 length: 17 residues. V shed 3 bases, J shed 2 bases, and the junction held 7 bases outside the gene matches. The CDR3 is CATSDNRDRVPGNTIYF. In DNA form, the CDR3 reads TGTGCCACCAGTGATAACCGGGACAGGGTCCCTGGAAACACCATATATTTT.